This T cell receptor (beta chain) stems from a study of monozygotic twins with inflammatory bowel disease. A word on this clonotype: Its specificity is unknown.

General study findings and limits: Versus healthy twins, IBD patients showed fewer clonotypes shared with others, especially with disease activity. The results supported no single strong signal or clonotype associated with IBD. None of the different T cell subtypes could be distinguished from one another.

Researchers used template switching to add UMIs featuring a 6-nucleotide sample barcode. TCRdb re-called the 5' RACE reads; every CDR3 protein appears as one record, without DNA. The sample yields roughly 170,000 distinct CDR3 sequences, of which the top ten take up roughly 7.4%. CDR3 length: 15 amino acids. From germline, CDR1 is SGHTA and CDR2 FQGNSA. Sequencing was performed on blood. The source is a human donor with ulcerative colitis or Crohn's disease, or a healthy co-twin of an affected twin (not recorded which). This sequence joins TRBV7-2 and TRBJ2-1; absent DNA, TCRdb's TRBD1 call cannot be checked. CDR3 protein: CASSPDRGSYNEQFF.